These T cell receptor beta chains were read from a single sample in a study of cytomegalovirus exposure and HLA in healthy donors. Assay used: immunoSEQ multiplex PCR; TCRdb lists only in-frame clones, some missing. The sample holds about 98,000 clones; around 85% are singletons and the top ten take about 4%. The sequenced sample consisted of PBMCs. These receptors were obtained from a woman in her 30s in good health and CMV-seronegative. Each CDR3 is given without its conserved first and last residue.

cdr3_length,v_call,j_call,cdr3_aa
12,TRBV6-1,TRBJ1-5,ASSEGYREQPQH
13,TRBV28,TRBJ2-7,ASRYRGTGRYEQY
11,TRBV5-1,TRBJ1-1,ASSLEGVGEAF
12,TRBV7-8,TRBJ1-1,ASSLISLNTEAF
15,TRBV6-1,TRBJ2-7,ASSEVVGGAVAYEQY
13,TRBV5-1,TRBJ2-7,ASSLGPGYPGEQY
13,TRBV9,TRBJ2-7,ASSVGQGASYEQY
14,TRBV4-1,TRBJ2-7,ASSLRLAGVPGEQY
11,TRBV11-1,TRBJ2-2,ASSSDRRGELF
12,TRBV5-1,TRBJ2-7,ASRHGQIPYEQY
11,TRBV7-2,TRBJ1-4,ASSVSWTGELF
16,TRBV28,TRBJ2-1,ASSKIVPTSGSRNEQF
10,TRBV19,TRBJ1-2,ATGGRNYGYT
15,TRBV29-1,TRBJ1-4,SVRQGQGKEWDEKLF
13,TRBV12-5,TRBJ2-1,ASGLSTGFNNEQF
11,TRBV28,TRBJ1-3,ASSLGREDTIY
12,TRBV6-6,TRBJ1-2,ASGPGQASYGYT
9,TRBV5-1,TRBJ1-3,ASSDTGTIY
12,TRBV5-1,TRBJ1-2,ASSAGYAVYGYT
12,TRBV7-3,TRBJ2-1,ASSFQIQGDEQF
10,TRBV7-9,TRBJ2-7,ASSTDPYEQY
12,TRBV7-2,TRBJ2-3,ASSLDRSRDTQY
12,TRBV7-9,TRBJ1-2,ASSVGTGDYGYT
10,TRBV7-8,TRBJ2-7,ASSLVETGEY
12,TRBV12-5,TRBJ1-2,ASGLRQGREGYT
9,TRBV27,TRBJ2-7,ASVTGSRQY
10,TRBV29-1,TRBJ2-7,SVARGLYEQY
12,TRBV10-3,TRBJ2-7,AIRRQGARNSID
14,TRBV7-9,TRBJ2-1,ASSPPGLESRNEQF
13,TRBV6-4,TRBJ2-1,ASSEIAGGHNEQF
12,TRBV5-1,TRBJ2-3,ASSSGGSTDTQY
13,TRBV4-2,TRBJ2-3,ASSRERQGTDTQY
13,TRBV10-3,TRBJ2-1,AISESKVAGVEQF
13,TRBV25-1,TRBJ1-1,ASSEWGVKDTEAF
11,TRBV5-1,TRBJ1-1,ASSTTGGTEAF
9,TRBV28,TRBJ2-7,ASSLTGEQY
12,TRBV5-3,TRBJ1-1,ARSLAQGAPEAF
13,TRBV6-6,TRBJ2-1,ASKSRPREYNEQF
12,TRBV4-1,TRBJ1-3,ASSLGEGANTIY
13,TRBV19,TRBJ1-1,ASSILGSGMAEAF
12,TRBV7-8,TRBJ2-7,ASSLAGDSYEQY
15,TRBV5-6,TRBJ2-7,ASSLYRLAGSSYEQY
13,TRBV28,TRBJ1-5,ATTSIQGYNQPQH
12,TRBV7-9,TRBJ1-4,ASSQKNSGEKLF
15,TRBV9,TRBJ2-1,ASSPRTGASPYNEQF
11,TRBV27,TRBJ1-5,ASSSQGISPQH
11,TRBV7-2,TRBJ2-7,ASSLLDNYEQY
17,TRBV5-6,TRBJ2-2,ASSLPVLSGRSHTGELF
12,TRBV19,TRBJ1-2,ASSISAGGYGYT
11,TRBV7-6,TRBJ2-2,ASSLDSTGELF
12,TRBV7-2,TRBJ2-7,ASSLFAGVNEQY
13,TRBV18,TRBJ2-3,ASSPLAGGQDTQY
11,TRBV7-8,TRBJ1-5,ASSPDRTQPQH
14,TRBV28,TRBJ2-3,ASSSLLAGGRNTQY
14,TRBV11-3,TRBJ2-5,ASSLGGGPGEETQY
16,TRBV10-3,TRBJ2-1,AITAGTSGGSSYNEQF
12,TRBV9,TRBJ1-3,ASRGQSSGNTIY
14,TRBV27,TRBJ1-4,ASSPEDSLSAEKLF
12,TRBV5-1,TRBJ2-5,ASSLRGWQETQY
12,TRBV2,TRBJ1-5,ASQTGNSNQPQH